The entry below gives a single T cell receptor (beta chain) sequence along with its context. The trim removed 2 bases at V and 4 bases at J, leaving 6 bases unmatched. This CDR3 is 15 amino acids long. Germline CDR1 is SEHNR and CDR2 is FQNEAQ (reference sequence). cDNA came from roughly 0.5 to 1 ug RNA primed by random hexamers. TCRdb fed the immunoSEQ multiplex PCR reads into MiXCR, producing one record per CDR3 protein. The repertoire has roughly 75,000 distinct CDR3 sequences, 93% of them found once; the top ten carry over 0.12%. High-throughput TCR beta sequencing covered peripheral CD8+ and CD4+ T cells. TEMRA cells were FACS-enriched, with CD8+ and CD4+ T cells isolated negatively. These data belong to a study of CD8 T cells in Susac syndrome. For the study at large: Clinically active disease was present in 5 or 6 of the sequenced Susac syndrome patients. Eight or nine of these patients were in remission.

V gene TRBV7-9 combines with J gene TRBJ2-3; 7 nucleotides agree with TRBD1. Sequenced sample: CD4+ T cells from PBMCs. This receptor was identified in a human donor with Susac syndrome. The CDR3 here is CASSLLPQGADTQYF. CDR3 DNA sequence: TGTGCCAGCAGCTTATTACCCCAGGGGGCAGATACGCAGTATTTT.